This is a list of T cell receptor beta chains from one sample in a study of shared clonotypes between healthy human individuals. Libraries were prepared by immunoSEQ multiplex PCR; TCRdb keeps only in-frame clonotypes and omits some of them. The sample shows about 2.4 million clones, 85% to 95% of them seen only once. The sequenced sample was naive CD4+ T cells sorted from blood. These receptors were collected from a man in his late teens or twenties in good health. Each CDR3 is given without its conserved first and last residue.

J gene,V gene,CDR3 protein
TRBJ2-2,TRBV1,TSSPRWTGGNTGELF
TRBJ2-7,TRBV7-9,ASSLGLIGGEQY
TRBJ2-3,TRBV4-1,ASSQEATTDTQY
TRBJ1-2,TRBV10-3,AISLLVKGQGEGYT
TRBJ1-2,TRBV5-1,ASSFTGDGYT
TRBJ2-7,TRBV30,AWSLTGGDSSYEQY
TRBJ1-6,TRBV7-8,ASSGGGNSPLH
TRBJ2-4,TRBV6-5,ASSYRGQGVDIQY
TRBJ1-5,TRBV6-1,ASSEGPVSNQPQH
TRBJ2-3,TRBV5-4,ASSLAGGGTDTQY
TRBJ1-1,TRBV6-5,ASSYKGQLNTEAF
TRBJ1-2,TRBV5-1,ASSLQPGQGAGGYT
TRBJ2-3,TRBV5-1,ASSLGDREGTDTQY
TRBJ2-5,TRBV5-1,ASSSKTGRQETQY
TRBJ2-3,TRBV7-7,ASSPGQGTDTQY
TRBJ2-7,TRBV18,ASSPRDSYEQY
TRBJ2-2,TRBV28,ASSFGLATKTGELF
TRBJ2-7,TRBV7-9,ASSLGLADPYEQY
TRBJ1-3,TRBV5-1,ASSRQPVSGNTIY
TRBJ1-1,TRBV10-3,AISESIGGMNTEAF
TRBJ1-2,TRBV11-2,ASSSTDRFGYT
TRBJ1-2,TRBV7-9,ASSAGRLNYGYT